This T cell receptor (beta chain) was sequenced in a study of neurological immune-mediated disorders. TCRdb re-called the 5' RACE reads with MiXCR, one entry per CDR3 protein. The profile shows about 59,000 distinct CDR3 sequences, approximately 12% of them singletons. By share of the sample, this clonotype is medium-sized (0.01 to 0.1%). The sample taken for sequencing was PBMCs. The clonotype originates from a woman aged 55-69 years with HTLV-1-associated myelopathy (HAM/TSP).

The DNA of the CDR3 is TGTGCCAGCAGCTTGGGTAACACCGGGGAGCTGTTTTTT. Amino acids: CASSLGNTGELFF. The chain uses TRBV5-6 and TRBJ2-2; D gene uncertain. The CDR3 is 13 amino acids. Trimming cost V 0 bases and J 2 bases, with 2 bases left between them. Germline V gives CDR1 SGHDT, CDR2 YYEEEE. Combining the CDR3 with reference TRBV5-6 and TRBJ2-2 gives the whole variable domain DAGVTQSPTHLIKTRGQQVTLRCSPKSGHDTVSWYQQALGQGPQFIFQYYEEEERQRGNFPDRFSGHQFPNYSSELNVNALLLGDSALYLCASSLGNTGELFFGEGSRLTVL.